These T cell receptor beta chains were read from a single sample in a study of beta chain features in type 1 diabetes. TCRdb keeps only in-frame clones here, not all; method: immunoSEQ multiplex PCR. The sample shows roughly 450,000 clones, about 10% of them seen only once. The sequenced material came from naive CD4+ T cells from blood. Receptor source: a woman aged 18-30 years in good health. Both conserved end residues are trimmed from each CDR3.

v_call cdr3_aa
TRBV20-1 SAPRTGELF
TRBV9 ASSIGPGSTEAF
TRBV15 ATSRGVSGIKNIQY
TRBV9 ASSPMDGRGQPQH
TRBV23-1 ASSPRTGHSSYNSPLH
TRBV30 AWSKAGGTDTQY
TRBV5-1 ASSLDLGTQPQH
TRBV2 ASRTQGKGSMNTEAF
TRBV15 ATSRDLGQGNSPLH
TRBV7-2 ASSLEGMANIQY
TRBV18 ASSPGGAGANVLT
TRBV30 AWGPGGAGSTEAF
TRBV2 ASRRTGPTGELF
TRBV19 ASSTNRGSYNEQF
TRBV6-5 AAKPGGNSYNEQF
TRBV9 ASSSRYGRGNEQF